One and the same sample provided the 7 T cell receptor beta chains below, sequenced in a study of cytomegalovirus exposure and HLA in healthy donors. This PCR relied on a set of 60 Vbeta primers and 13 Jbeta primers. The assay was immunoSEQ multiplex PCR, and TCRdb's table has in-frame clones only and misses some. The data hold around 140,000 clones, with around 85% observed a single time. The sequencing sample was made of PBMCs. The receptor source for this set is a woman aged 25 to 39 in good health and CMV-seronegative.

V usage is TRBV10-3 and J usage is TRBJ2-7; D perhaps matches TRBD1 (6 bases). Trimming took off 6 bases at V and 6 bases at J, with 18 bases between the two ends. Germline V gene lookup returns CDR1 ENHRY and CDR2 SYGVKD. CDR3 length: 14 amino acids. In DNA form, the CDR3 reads TGTGCCATCAGCCCTAGATCGGAAGGGGGCGAGCAGTACTTC. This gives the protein CAISPRSEGGEQYF.

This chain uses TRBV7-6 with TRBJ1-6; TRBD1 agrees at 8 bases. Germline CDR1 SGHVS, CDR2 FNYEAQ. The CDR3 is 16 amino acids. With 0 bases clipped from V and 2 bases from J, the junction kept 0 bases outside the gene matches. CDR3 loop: CASSLADRAYNSPLHF. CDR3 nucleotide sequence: TGTGCCAGCAGCTTAGCGGACAGGGCCTATAATTCACCCCTCCACTTT.

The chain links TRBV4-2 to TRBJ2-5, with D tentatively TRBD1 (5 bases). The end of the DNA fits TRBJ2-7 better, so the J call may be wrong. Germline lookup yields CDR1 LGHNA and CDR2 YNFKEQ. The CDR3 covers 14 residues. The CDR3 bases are TGTGCCAGCAGCCAAGATTGGCAGGGTTACGAGCAGTACTTC. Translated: CASSQDWQGYEQYF.

The CDR3 DNA reads as TGTGCCAGCAGTTTCTCCAACCTAGCGGCGGCATACGAGCAGTACTTC. Amino acid sequence: CASSFSNLAAAYEQYF. The chain is built from TRBV6-5 and TRBJ2-7, with 7 bases matching TRBD2. The CDR3 spans 16 residues. CDR1 and CDR2 from the germline V gene are MNHEY and SVGAGI. With 4 bases clipped from V and 4 bases from J, the junction kept 13 bases outside the gene matches.

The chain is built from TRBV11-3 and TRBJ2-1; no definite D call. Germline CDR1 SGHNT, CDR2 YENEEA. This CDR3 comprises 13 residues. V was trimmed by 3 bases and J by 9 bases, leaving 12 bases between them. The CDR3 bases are TGTGCCAGCAGCTTGGGCCCCCCTCGTGAGCAGTTCTTC. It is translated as CASSLGPPREQFF.

For the CDR3, the DNA is TGTGCCTGGACCTGGGCGGGAGGCCGCTACAATGAGCAGTTCTTC. Residues: CAWTWAGGRYNEQFF. The V gene is TRBV30, the J gene TRBJ2-1; 8 nucleotides match TRBD2. Germline V gene sequence: CDR1 GTSNPN, CDR2 SVGIG (reference sequence). This CDR3 has 15 residues. With 4 bases clipped from V and 3 bases from J, the junction kept 8 bases outside the gene matches. Full variable domain (outside the CDR3, taken from reference TRBV30 and TRBJ2-1): SQTIHQWPATLVQPVGSPLSLECTVEGTSNPNLYWYRQAAGRGLQLLFYSVGIGQISSEVPQNLSASRPQDRQFILSSKKLLLSDSGFYLCAWTWAGGRYNEQFFGPGTRLTVL.

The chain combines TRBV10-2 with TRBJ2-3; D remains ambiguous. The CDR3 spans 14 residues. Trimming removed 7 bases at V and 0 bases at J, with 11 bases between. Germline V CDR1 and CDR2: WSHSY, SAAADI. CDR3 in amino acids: CASTLTSSTDTQYF. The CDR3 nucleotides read TGCGCCAGCACCCTAACTTCTAGCACAGATACGCAGTATTTT.